A selection of T cell receptor beta chains follows, all from one sample in a study of PD-L1 blockade in urothelial cancer. Generated by immunoSEQ multiplex PCR, the TCRdb table keeps only in-frame clones and is missing some. The top ten clones hold 2.4% of a sample with around 100,000 clones, over 75% of them seen once. This sample comprised PBMCs, obtained around atezolizumab (anti-PD-L1) treatment. These receptors all come from a man between 45 and 60 years old with urothelial cancer. Both conserved end residues are part of each CDR3. A D gene is named only where the DNA matches it firmly. Rows may omit the clone size; those that give it use once, few, many or a size class.

size	D	J	V	DNA	CDR3
NA	TRBD1	TRBJ2-3	TRBV28	TGTGCCAGCAGTACCGCCGGGACAGGGTCAGATACGCAGTATTTT	CASSTAGTGSDTQYF
NA	NA	TRBJ2-1	TRBV7-6	TGTGCCAGCAGCCGTTACCCGGCGGTCACTAGCTCCTACAATGAGCAGTTCTTC	CASSRYPAVTSSYNEQFF
NA	TRBD1	TRBJ1-2	TRBV6-6	TGTGCCAGCAGCGGGCGACAGGGTGAGGATGGCTACACCTTC	CASSGRQGEDGYTF
NA	TRBD2	TRBJ2-7	TRBV5-4	TGTGCCAGCAGCTCGCACCCGACTAGCGGGGGCTCCTACGAGCAGTACTTC	CASSSHPTSGGSYEQYF
NA	NA	TRBJ2-7	TRBV18	TGTGCCAGCTCACCGGCGACAGGCTCTTTCAGGGAGCAGTACTTC	CASSPATGSFREQYF
NA	NA	TRBJ2-7	TRBV7-9	TGTGCCAGCAGCTTTCCCACCAGGGTCTTCAACGAGCAGTACTTC	CASSFPTRVFNEQYF
few	NA	TRBJ2-4	TRBV11-2	TGTGCCAGCAGCCCCCCGTCGAACATTCAGTACTTC	CASSPPSNIQYF
NA	NA	TRBJ2-7	TRBV21-1	TGTGCCAGCAGGGGACTAGCGGGAGTCAGGTACGAGCAGTACTTC	CASRGLAGVRYEQYF
NA	NA	TRBJ1-6	TRBV21-1	TGTGCCAGCAGCAAAGTATTTCGGAAGGGACAGGGGTTTTCACCCCTCCACTTT	CASSKVFRKGQGFSPLHF
NA	TRBD2	TRBJ2-7	TRBV4-1	TGCGCCAGCAGGCTTGAAATAGCGGGAGGAACCTACGAGCAGTACTTC	CASRLEIAGGTYEQYF
NA	TRBD1	TRBJ1-4	TRBV5-1	TGCGCCAGCACCCGGGGGACAGAGCGAGAAAAACTGTTTTTT	CASTRGTEREKLFF
NA	NA	TRBJ2-1	TRBV18	TGTGCCAGCTCACTGAGCTCCTACAATGAGCAGTTCTTC	CASSLSSYNEQFF
NA	TRBD2	TRBJ2-1	TRBV12-5	TGTGCTAGTGGTTTGGTACCACTAGCGGGACTATACAATGAGCAGTTCTTC	CASGLVPLAGLYNEQFF
NA	NA	TRBJ2-5	TRBV6-5	TGTGCCAGCAGCATGTCCCAGTACTTC	CASSMSQYF
NA	NA	TRBJ2-7	TRBV5-6	TGTGCCAGCAGCCTCCGGGACATCTCCAGGGAGTACGAGCAGTACTTC	CASSLRDISREYEQYF
NA	TRBD1	TRBJ1-5	TRBV30	TGTGCCTGGACCTCACTGGACAGGGGTTATAGCAATCAGCCCCAGCATTTT	CAWTSLDRGYSNQPQHF
NA	NA	TRBJ1-6	TRBV30	TGTGCCTGGAGAGCCGAAATTACAGGGTACATTCGTAGCTCCTATAATTCACCCCTCCACTTT	CAWRAEITGYIRSSYNSPLHF
once	TRBD2	TRBJ2-5	TRBV9	TGTGCCAGCAGCGTACTAGCGGGAGTTGGAGAGACCCAGTACTTC	CASSVLAGVGETQYF
NA	NA	TRBJ1-2	TRBV7-3	TGTGCCAGCAGCTTAACGTATAGGGGCTCTAACTATGGCTACACCTTC	CASSLTYRGSNYGYTF
once	NA	TRBJ2-1	TRBV9	TGTGCCAGCAGCGTAGCTCTACTTTCCACTAACAATGAGCAGTTCTTC	CASSVALLSTNNEQFF
NA	NA	TRBJ2-7	TRBV7-2	TGTGCCAGCAGCGACCGGGTCGCCTACGAGCAGTACTTC	CASSDRVAYEQYF
NA	NA	TRBJ1-1	TRBV28	TGTGCCAGCAGTTTACCAGGGGCGAGCGGAGCTTTCTTT	CASSLPGASGAFF